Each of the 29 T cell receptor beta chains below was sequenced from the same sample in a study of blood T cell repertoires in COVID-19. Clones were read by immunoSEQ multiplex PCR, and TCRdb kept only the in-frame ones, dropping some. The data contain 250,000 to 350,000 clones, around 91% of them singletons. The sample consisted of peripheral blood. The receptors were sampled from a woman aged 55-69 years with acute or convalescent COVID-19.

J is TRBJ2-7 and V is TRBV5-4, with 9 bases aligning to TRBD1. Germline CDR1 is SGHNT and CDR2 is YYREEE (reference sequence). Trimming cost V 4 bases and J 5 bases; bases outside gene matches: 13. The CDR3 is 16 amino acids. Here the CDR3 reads CASSPASTGGWNEQYF. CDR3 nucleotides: TGTGCCAGCAGCCCCGCGTCGACAGGGGGTTGGAACGAGCAGTACTTC. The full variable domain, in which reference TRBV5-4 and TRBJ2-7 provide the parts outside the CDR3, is ETGVTQSPTHLIKTRGQQVTLRCSSQSGHNTVSWYQQALGQGPQFIFQYYREEENGRGNFPPRFSGLQFPNYSSELNVNALELDDSALYLCASSPASTGGWNEQYFGPGTRLTVT.

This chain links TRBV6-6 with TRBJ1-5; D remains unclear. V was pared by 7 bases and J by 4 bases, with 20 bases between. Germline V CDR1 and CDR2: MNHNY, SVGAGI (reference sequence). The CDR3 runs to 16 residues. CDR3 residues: CASTKGRKGGNQPQHF. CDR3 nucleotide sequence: TGTGCCAGCACTAAAGGGCGAAAGGGAGGAAATCAGCCCCAGCATTTT.

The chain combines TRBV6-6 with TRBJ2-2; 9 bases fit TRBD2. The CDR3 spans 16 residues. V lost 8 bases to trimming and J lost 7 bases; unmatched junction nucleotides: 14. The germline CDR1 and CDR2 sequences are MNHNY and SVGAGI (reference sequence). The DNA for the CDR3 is TGTGCCAGCGGAACGTATCTAGCGGGGATTATCGGGGAGCTGTTTTTT. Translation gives CASGTYLAGIIGELFF.

This chain's CDR3 is CASSPTGIYGYTF. CDR3 DNA sequence: TGTGCCAGCAGTCCGACAGGCATCTATGGCTACACCTTC. V is TRBV6-2 or TRBV6-3 and J is TRBJ1-2, with a tentative D call TRBD1 (6 bases). The CDR3 totals 13 residues. Germline V gives CDR1 MNHEY, CDR2 SVGEGT. V shed 5 bases and J shed 4 bases, with 11 bases lying between them.

The CDR3 bases are TGTGCCAGCAGTTCTGACAGGTTAACCTACAATGAGCAGTTCTTC. Residues: CASSSDRLTYNEQFF. V gene TRBV2 combines with J gene TRBJ2-1; perhaps TRBD1 as D (6 bases). There are 15 residues in the CDR3. Trimming left V 5 bases short and J 2 bases short, with 13 bases between. Germline V gene sequence: CDR1 SNHLY, CDR2 FYNNEI.

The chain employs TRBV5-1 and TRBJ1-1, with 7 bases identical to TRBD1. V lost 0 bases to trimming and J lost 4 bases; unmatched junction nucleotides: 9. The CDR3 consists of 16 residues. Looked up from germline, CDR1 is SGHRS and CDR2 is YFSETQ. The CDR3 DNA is TGCGCCAGCAGCTTGGATGGGACAGCCCTAGGCACTGAAGCTTTCTTT. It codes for CASSLDGTALGTEAFF.

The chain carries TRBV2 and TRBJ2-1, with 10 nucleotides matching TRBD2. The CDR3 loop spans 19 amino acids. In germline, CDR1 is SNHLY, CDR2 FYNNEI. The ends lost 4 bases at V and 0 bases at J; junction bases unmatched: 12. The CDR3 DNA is TGTGCCAGCAGTGCCCTAGCGGGAGCTTCGCTTGGCTCCTACAATGAGCAGTTCTTC. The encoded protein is CASSALAGASLGSYNEQFF.

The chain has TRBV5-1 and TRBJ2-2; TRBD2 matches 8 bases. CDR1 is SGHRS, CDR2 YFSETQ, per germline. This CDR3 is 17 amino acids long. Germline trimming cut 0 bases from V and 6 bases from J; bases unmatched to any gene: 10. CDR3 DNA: TGCGCCAGCAGCTTGGCTCCGGGGGGGCCTTGGTCCGGGGAGCTGTTTTTT. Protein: CASSLAPGGPWSGELFF.

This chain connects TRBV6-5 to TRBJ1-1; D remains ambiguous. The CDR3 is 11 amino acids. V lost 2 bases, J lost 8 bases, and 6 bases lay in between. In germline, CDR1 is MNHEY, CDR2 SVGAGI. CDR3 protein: CASSYGAEAFF. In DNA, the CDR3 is TGTGCCAGCAGTTACGGAGCAGAAGCTTTCTTT.

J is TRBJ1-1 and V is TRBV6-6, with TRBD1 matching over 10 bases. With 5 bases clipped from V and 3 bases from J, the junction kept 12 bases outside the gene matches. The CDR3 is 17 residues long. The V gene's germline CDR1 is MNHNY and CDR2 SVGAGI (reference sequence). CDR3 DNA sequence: TGTGCCAGCAGTCTCCCACCGACAGGGGGCTGGGACACTGAAGCTTTCTTT. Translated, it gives CASSLPPTGGWDTEAFF.

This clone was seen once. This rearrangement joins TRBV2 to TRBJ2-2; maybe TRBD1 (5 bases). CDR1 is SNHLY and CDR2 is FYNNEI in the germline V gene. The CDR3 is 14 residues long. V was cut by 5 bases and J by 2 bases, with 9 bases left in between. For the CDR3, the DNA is TGTGCCAGCAGTCAGGGCTCCAACACCGGGGAGCTGTTTTTT. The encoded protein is CASSQGSNTGELFF.

The CDR3 reads CASSLRQVNTEAFF. Written as DNA, the CDR3 is TGTGCCAGCAGTTTAAGACAGGTCAACACTGAAGCTTTCTTT. This chain joins TRBV27 and TRBJ1-1; D perhaps matches TRBD1 (6 bases). The germline V and J ends were trimmed by 2 bases and 2 bases, with 9 bases remaining between them. CDR1 and CDR2 from the germline V gene are MNHEY and SMNVEV (reference sequence). The CDR3 is 14 amino acids.

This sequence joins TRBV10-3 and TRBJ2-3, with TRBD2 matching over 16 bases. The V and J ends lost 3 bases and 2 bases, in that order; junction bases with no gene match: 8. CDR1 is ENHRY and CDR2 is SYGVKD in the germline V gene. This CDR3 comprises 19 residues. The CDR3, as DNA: TGTGCCATCAGTGATGGGACTAGCGGGAGGGGGTCGGCCACAGATACGCAGTATTTT. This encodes CAISDGTSGRGSATDTQYF.

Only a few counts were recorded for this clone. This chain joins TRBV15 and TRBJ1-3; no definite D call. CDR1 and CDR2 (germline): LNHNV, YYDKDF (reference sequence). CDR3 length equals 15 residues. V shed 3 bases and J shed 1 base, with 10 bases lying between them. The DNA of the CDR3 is TGTGCCACCAGCAGCTTTGAGGGTTCTGGAAACACCATATATTTT. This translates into CATSSFEGSGNTIYF.

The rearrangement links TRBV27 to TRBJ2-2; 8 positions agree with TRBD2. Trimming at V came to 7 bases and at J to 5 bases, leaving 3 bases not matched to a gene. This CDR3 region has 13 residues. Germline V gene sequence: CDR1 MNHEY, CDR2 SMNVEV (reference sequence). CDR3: CASMSSGTGELFF. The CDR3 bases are TGTGCCAGCATGTCTAGCGGGACCGGGGAGCTGTTTTTT.

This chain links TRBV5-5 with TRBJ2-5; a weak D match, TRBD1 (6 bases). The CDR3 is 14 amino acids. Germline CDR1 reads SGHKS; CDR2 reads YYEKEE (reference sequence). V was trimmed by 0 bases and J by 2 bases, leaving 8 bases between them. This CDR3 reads CASSLVTGQETQYF. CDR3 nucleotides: TGTGCCAGCAGCTTGGTTACAGGGCAAGAGACCCAGTACTTC.

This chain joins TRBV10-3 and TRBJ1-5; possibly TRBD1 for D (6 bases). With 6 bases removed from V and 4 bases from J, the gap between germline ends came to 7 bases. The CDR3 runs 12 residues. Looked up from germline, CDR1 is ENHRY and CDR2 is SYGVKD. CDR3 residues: CAIRGTNQPQHF. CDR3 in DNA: TGTGCCATCAGGGGGACAAATCAGCCCCAGCATTTT.

The CDR3 DNA follows: TGTGCCAGCAGTTCCGGACTAGCGGGCTACAATGAGCAGTTCTTC. The encoded protein is CASSSGLAGYNEQFF. The chain employs TRBV28 and TRBJ2-1; 11 nucleotides match TRBD2. The CDR3 loop spans 15 amino acids. CDR1 and CDR2 from the germline V gene are MDHEN and SYDVKM. The J segment lost 3 bases and the V segment lost 4 bases, leaving 2 bases of the junction unmatched.

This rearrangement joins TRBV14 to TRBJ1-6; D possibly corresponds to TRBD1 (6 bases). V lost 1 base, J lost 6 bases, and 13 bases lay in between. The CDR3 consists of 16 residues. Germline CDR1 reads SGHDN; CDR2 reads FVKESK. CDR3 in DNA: TGTGCCAGCAGCCAAGTAGGGGGGGTGGGTAATTCACCCCTCCACTTT. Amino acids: CASSQVGGVGNSPLHF.

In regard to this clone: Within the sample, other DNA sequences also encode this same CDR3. The CDR3 DNA follows: TGTGCCAGCAGCTCAGGACTAGCGGGGGGGAGTTACACCGGGGAGCTGTTTTTT. Its translation: CASSSGLAGGSYTGELFF. The chain carries TRBV7-2 and TRBJ2-2; 15 bases line up with TRBD2. CDR1 is SGHTA and CDR2 is FQGNSA in the germline V gene. V lost 4 bases and J lost 3; bases outside the gene matches: 6. This CDR3 has 18 amino acids. The full variable domain, its missing parts supplied by reference TRBV7-2 and TRBJ2-2, is GAGVSQSPSNKVTEKGKDVELRCDPISGHTALYWYRQSLGQGLEFLIYFQGNSAPDKSGLPSDRFSAERTGGSVSTLTIQRTQQEDSAVYLCASSSGLAGGSYTGELFFGEGSRLTVL.

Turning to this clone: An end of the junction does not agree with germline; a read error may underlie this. CDR3 sequence reads: CASSQVTGGLLNF. The CDR3 nucleotides are TGTGCCAGCAGCCAGGTAACCGGAGGGCTTTTGAACTTC. The chain combines TRBV4-2 with TRBJ2-7; a possible D gene is TRBD2 (6 bases). Germline assignment: CDR1 LGHNA and CDR2 YNFKEQ. This CDR3 comprises 13 residues.

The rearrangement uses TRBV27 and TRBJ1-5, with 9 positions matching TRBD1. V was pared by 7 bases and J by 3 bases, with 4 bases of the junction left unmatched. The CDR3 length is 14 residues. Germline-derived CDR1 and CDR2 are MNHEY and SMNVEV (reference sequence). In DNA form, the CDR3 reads TGTGCCAGCAAAGACAGGGGGTTCAATCAGCCCCAGCATTTT. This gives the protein CASKDRGFNQPQHF.

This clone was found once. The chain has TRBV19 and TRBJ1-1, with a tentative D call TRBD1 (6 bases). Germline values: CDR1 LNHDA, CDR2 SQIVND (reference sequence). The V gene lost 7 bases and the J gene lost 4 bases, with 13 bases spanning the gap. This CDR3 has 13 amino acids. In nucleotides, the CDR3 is TGTGCCAGTAATCCAGGGGTGCCCACTGAAGCTTTCTTT. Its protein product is CASNPGVPTEAFF.

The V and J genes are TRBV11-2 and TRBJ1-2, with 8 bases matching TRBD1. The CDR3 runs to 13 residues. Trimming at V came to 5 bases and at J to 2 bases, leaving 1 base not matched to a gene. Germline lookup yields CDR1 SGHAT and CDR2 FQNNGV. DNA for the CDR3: TGTGCCAGCAGCCGGACAGGGAACTATGGCTACACCTTC. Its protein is CASSRTGNYGYTF.

Written as DNA, the CDR3 is TGCGCCAGCAGCTTAAGACTCGCGTCCTACGAGCAGTACTTC. It encodes CASSLRLASYEQYF. The V and J genes are TRBV5-1 and TRBJ2-7; D call uncertain. CDR3 length: 14 residues. With 2 bases removed from V and 1 base from J, the gap between germline ends came to 10 bases. The germline V gene encodes CDR1 SGHRS and CDR2 YFSETQ.

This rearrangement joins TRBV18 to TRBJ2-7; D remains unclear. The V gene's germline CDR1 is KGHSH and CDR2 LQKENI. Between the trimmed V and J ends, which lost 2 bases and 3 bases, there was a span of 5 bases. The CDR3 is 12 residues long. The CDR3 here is CASSPGSYEQYF. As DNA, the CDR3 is TGTGCCAGCTCACCAGGCAGCTACGAGCAGTACTTC.

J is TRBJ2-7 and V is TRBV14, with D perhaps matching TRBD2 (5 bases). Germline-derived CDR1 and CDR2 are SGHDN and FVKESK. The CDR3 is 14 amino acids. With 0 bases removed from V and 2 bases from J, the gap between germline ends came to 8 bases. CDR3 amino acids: CASSQDVGAYEQYF. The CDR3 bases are TGTGCCAGCAGCCAAGATGTGGGAGCCTACGAGCAGTACTTC.

CDR3: CATSRVDRTSGELFF. The CDR3 nucleotides are TGTGCCACCAGCAGGGTGGACAGGACGTCGGGGGAGCTGTTTTTT. V usage is TRBV15 and J usage is TRBJ2-2; 7 nucleotides align to TRBD1. V trimming: 3 bases; J trimming: 8 bases; junction bases outside the gene matches: 9. CDR3 length: 15 residues. Germline CDR1 and CDR2: LNHNV and YYDKDF (reference sequence).

The CDR3 coding sequence is TGTGCCAGTAGTATGGCGGGGGGCATCTATGGCTACACCTTC. It is translated as CASSMAGGIYGYTF. The gene calls are TRBV19 and TRBJ1-2, with TRBD1 as a possible D gene (6 bases). Germline V gene lookup returns CDR1 LNHDA and CDR2 SQIVND (reference sequence). With 3 bases removed from V and 4 bases from J, the gap between germline ends came to 12 bases. The CDR3 consists of 14 residues.